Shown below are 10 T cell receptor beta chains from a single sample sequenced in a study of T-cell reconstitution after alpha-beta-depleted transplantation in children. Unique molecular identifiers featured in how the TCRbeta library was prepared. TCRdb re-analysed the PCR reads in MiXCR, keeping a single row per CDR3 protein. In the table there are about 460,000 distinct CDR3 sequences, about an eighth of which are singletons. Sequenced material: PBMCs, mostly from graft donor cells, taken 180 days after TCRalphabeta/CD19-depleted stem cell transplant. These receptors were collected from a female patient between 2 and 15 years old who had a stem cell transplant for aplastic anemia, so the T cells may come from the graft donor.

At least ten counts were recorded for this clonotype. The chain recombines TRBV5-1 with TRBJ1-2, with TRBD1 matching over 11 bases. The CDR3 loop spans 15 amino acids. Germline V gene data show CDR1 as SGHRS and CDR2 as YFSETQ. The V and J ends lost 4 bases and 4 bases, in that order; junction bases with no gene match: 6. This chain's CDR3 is CASSQDRGPGYGYTF. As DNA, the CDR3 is TGCGCCAGCAGCCAGGACAGGGGGCCGGGCTATGGCTACACCTTC.

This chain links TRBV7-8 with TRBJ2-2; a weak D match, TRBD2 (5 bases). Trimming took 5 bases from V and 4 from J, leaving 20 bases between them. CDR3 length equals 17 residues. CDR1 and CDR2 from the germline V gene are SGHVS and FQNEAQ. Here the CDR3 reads CASSLRLVTSGTGELFF. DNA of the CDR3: TGTGCCAGCAGCCTCCGCCTAGTTACTAGTGGCACCGGGGAGCTGTTTTTT.

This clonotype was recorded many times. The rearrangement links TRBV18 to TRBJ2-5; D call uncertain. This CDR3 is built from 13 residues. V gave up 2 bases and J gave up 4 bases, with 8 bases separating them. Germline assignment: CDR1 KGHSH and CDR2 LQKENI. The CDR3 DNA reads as TGTGCCAGCTCACCAAACTATGGAGAGACCCAGTACTTC. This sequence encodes CASSPNYGETQYF.

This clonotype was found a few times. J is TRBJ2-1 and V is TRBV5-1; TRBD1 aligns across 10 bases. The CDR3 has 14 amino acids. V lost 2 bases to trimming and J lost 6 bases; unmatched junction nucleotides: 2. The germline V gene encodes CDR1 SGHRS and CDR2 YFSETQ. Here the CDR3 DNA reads TGCGCCAGCAGCTTATGGACAGGGGGCAATGAGCAGTTCTTC. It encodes CASSLWTGGNEQFF.

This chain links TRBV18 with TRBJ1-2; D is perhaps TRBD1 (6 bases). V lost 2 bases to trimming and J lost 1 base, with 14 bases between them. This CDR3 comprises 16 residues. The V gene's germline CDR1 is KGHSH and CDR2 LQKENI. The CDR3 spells CASSPSETGFNYGYTF. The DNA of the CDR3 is TGTGCCAGCTCACCAAGCGAAACAGGGTTTAACTATGGCTACACCTTC.

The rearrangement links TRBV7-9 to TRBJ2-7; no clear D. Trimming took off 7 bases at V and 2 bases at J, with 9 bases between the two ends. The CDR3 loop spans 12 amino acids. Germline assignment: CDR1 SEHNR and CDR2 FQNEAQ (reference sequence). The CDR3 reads CASTSSPYEQYF. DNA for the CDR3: TGTGCCAGCACCTCCTCCCCCTACGAGCAGTACTTC.

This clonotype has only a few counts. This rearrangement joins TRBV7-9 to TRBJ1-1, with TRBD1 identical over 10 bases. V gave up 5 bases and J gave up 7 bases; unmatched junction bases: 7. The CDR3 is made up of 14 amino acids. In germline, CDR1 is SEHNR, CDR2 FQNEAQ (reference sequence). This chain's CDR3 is CASSRGQGFDEAFF. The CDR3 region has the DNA TGTGCCAGCAGCCGGGGACAGGGGTTTGATGAAGCTTTCTTT.

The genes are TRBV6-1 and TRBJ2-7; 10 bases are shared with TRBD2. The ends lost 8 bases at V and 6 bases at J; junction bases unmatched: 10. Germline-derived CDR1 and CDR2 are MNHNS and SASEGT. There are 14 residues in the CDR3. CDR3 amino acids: CASSLGLAISEQYF. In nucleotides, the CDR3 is TGTGCCAGCTCACTGGGACTAGCGATAAGCGAGCAGTACTTC.

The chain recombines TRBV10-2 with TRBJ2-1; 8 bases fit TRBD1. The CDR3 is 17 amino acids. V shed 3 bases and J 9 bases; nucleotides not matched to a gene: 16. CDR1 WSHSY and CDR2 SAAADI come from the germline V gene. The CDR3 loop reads CASSELRPRQGIPEQFF. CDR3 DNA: TGCGCCAGCAGTGAATTACGCCCCAGACAGGGGATCCCTGAGCAGTTCTTC.

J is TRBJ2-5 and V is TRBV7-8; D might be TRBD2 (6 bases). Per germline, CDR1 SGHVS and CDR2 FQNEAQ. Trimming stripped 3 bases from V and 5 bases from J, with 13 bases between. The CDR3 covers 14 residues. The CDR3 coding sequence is TGTGCCAGCAGCTTTGGGGTAGGGAGGGAGACCCAGTACTTC. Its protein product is CASSFGVGRETQYF.